This TCR beta chain was identified during a study of read filtering for tumor transcriptome and immune sequencing. Across the whole study: Mean patient age was 65.9 years, range about 47 to 85; roughly 18 male, roughly 14 female. TCR-mapped reads were about 4.05 to 11 million with IR-seq versus about 75 to 1,400 with RNA-seq. Study-level results: IR-seq and RNA-seq agreed better without single-read clonotypes.

Every patient had bone marrow sampled while the disease was active. From roughly 390 ng of RNA, a library with molecular barcoded alpha/delta and beta/gamma adaptors was made. TCRdb redid the calling of the reads with MiXCR, one entry per CDR3 protein. The sample has some 48,000 distinct CDR3 sequences, less than 20% seen once. This clonotype was picked up a small number of times. Its antigen is unknown. The TCR sequence derives from a donor at least 40 years old with multiple myeloma. Material for sequencing was a population of CD138-negative cells sorted from bone marrow.

CDR3 nucleotide sequence: TGCGCCAGCAGCGTGGACAGGGCCGGAGATACGCAGTATTTT. Translating gives CASSVDRAGDTQYF. This chain uses TRBV5-1 with TRBJ2-3, with 8 nucleotides matching TRBD1. The CDR3 totals 14 residues. Germline V gives CDR1 SGHRS, CDR2 YFSETQ. J was trimmed by 5 bases and V by 4 bases; bases with no gene match: 6.